The rows below give T cell receptor beta chains drawn from one sample of a study of cytomegalovirus exposure and HLA in healthy donors. Produced via immunoSEQ multiplex PCR; TCRdb's table is partial and in-frame only. The sample lists 120,000 to 150,000 clones, about 75% occurring once. Sequencing was done on a sample of PBMCs. Source of these receptors: a male donor in good health and CMV-seronegative. The CDR3 runs from the conserved cysteine through the conserved F or W. A D gene is named only where the DNA matches it firmly. Some rows have no size entry. The others give once, few or many, or a class for an expanded clone.

clone_size,j_call,d_call,cdr3_length,v_call,cdr3_nt,cdr3_aa
.,TRBJ2-5,TRBD1,13,TRBV7-3,TGTGCCAGCAGCACACGGACAGGGGATGAGCAGTACTTC,CASSTRTGDEQYF
.,TRBJ2-4,TRBD2,17,TRBV9,TGTGCCAGCAGCGCGACCGGGGGGGCAGGGGCCAAAAACATTCAGTACTTC,CASSATGGAGAKNIQYF
.,TRBJ1-1,.,14,TRBV18,TGTGCCAGCTCTTCCTTCCGGGGGAACACTGAAGCTTTCTTT,CASSSFRGNTEAFF
.,TRBJ1-2,.,13,TRBV11-3,TGTGCCAGCAGCTTAGACAGGGGCTATGGCTACACCTTC,CASSLDRGYGYTF
once,TRBJ1-1,.,13,TRBV5-5,TGTGCCAGCAGCTTGGATGACCTGGGGGGGGCTTTCTTT,CASSLDDLGGAFF
.,TRBJ2-1,.,14,TRBV25-1,TGTGCCAGCAGCCCACCGAGCTCCTACAATGAGCAGTTCTTC,CASSPPSSYNEQFF
once,TRBJ2-4,TRBD1,21,TRBV4-3,TGCGCCAGCAGCCAAGAACCCCGGGACAGGGGGCATTGGGAGTCCAAAAACATTCAGTACTTC,CASSQEPRDRGHWESKNIQYF
.,TRBJ2-3,.,15,TRBV19,TGTGCCAGTAGTACAGGGGGACTAGGCACAGATACGCAGTATTTT,CASSTGGLGTDTQYF
.,TRBJ1-5,.,15,TRBV9,TGTGCCAGCAGCGTAGCTGCAGGGGTTAATCAGCCCCAGCATTTT,CASSVAAGVNQPQHF
.,TRBJ1-3,.,16,TRBV10-3,TGTGCCATCAGCTCTAGGACAGACAACTCTGGAAACACCATATATTTT,CAISSRTDNSGNTIYF
.,TRBJ1-5,TRBD1,16,TRBV27,TGTGCCAGCAGTCTAACCGGGACAGGACTCTCGTCTTCCCAGCATTTT,CASSLTGTGLSSSQHF
.,TRBJ2-7,TRBD1,13,TRBV7-2,TGTGCCAGCAGCCCCGGGACAGGGTACGAGCAGTACTTC,CASSPGTGYEQYF
.,TRBJ1-5,.,15,TRBV2,TGTGCCAGCAGTCGTGCCCCGGGAGCGAATCAGCCCCAGCATTTT,CASSRAPGANQPQHF
.,TRBJ2-1,.,14,TRBV7-7,TGTGCCAGCAGCTTAGTCGCTGGGGCCCGTGAGCAGTTCTTC,CASSLVAGAREQFF
few,TRBJ2-1,.,15,TRBV12-5,TGTGCTAGTGGCCCAGACGGGGATTCCTACAATGAGCAGTTCTTC,CASGPDGDSYNEQFF
once,TRBJ1-1,.,13,TRBV5-1,TGCGCCAGCAGGACAGGCTGGAACACTGAAGCTTTCTTT,CASRTGWNTEAFF
.,TRBJ1-1,.,14,TRBV4-3,TGCGCCAGCAGCCAAGACTTCCAGTACACTGAAGCTTTCTTT,CASSQDFQYTEAFF